This record looks at one T cell receptor beta chain sequence and its context. The antigen it binds to is not known. Within one base of it there is no much larger clone, and no base qualities were kept. The collaborating institutions used their own protocols to collect whole blood in K2EDTA tubes. For TCRbeta analysis, collaborator samples were shipped as frozen whole blood, as isolated PBMCs, or as DNA extracted from either sample type. The data were taken from a study of blood T cell repertoires in COVID-19 (dated by TCRdb to 2018 to 2020). About the investigation overall: Samples covering the acute and convalescent phases of COVID-19 were provided by collaborators in the United States, Italy and Spain. The material from the prospective study consisted of cDNA or gDNA derived from T cells, B-cell-depleted T cells, or PBMCs. A freely available public database, intended as a resource for researchers studying the immune response to SARS-CoV-2, is where the repertoires were released. A de-identified subject ID, COVID-19 status, age in years and sex were almost always included in the sample metadata. The dataset comprised deeply sampled blood TCRbeta repertoires from subjects exposed to, actively infected with, or recovered from COVID-19. Where available, HLA class I and class II types were taken from metadata supplied by the sample provider and were not determined by assay-based typing. The samples were drawn from two sources: the first 160 participants of the ongoing ImmuneRACE study, and 950 to 1,500 subjects contributed by 6 global collaborators. Study-wide conclusions, independent of this receptor: How much clinical and demographic metadata was included differed by source and by participant, and the metadata was provided uncurated.

TCRbeta CDR3 regions were amplified from genomic DNA by means of the immunoSEQ Assay, a bias-controlled multiplex PCR. In the authors' own workflow: Nucleated cell counts per sample were estimated from amplification of reference gene primers within the assay. To quantify the absolute abundance of each unique TCRbeta CDR3 rearrangement, sequence reads were collapsed and filtered. For each sample, productive Simpson clonality was calculated by taking the square root of Simpson's diversity index across productive rearrangements. TCRdb took this table from immuneACCESS and kept in-frame rearrangements with V and J called. Such tables lack part of the clones; where checked against another copy, unresolved V genes explain under half of the gap, and the rest is unexplained. Clone size and the V and J calls come from that table; the DNA yielded D and trimming. In all, the sample holds over 200,000 clones, and approximately 85% of those were seen once. The ten biggest clones cover about 0.65% of the sample.

V was cut back by 4 bases and J by 0 bases, leaving a gap of 19 bases between them. The CDR3 numbers 17 residues from cysteine through phenylalanine. Just CDR3 DNA is preserved here, 51 bases in frame from base 1. Based on the germline V gene, the CDR1 and CDR2 sequences are SGHTA and FQGNSA. This TCR was recovered from a human donor in a cohort sampled during active COVID-19. The chain was built from TRBV7-2 and TRBJ2-7; matching of 6 bases hints at TRBD2 as the D gene. Sequenced: peripheral blood. The nucleotide sequence reads TGTGCCAGCAGCTCCCAGTGGTGGGGGGAAAGCTCCTACGAGCAGTACTTC. Translated, this is CASSSQWWGESSYEQYF.